These 15 T cell receptor beta chains came from one sample sequenced in a study of TIL therapy for anti-PD-1-resistant metastatic lung cancer. The libraries were made with immunoSEQ v3. Produced via immunoSEQ multiplex PCR; TCRdb's table is partial and in-frame only. There are tens of thousands of clones in the sample; roughly two thirds occur only once, and 5.5% to 8.5% lies in the top ten. As to time point: pre-treatment sample, taken before nivolumab and TIL therapy. The starting material was blood, obtained at baseline. The receptors come from a person aged 25-85 years with non-small cell lung cancer.

This clone was observed a handful of times. The V gene is TRBV7-9, the J gene TRBJ2-3; D is unresolved. V was clipped by 6 bases and J by 0 bases, with 13 bases between them. CDR3 size: 15 residues. CDR1 and CDR2 (germline): SEHNR, FQNEAQ (reference sequence). CDR3 protein: CASSGVGLSTDTQYF. As DNA, the CDR3 is TGTGCCAGCAGTGGGGTGGGCCTTAGCACAGATACGCAGTATTTT.

The chain couples TRBV5-1 to TRBJ2-7, with 8 bases identical to TRBD2. In germline, CDR1 is SGHRS, CDR2 YFSETQ. J gave up 0 bases and V 4 bases, and 9 bases lay outside the gene matches. The CDR3 covers 16 residues. The CDR3 loop reads CASSPDTSGSSYEQYF. The DNA of the CDR3 is TGCGCCAGCAGCCCTGACACTAGCGGTAGCTCCTACGAGCAGTACTTC.

The rearrangement links TRBV9 to TRBJ1-4, with D possibly matching TRBD1 (6 bases). V shed 4 bases and J shed 7 bases, with 14 bases lying between them. Germline CDR1 reads SGDLS; CDR2 reads YYNGEE. The CDR3 is 14 amino acids. The CDR3, as DNA: TGTGCCAGCAGCCCCCTGACAGGAAGTGAAAAACTGTTTTTT. Translation gives CASSPLTGSEKLFF.

This clone was observed once. The chain uses TRBV18 and TRBJ1-2; D ambiguous. Germline loops: CDR1 KGHSH, CDR2 LQKENI. The germline V and J ends were trimmed by 2 bases and 5 bases, with 6 bases remaining between them. The CDR3 totals 12 residues. The chain's CDR3 is CASSPEPYGYTF. Here the CDR3 DNA reads TGTGCCAGCTCACCAGAGCCGTATGGCTACACCTTC.

The J gene is TRBJ2-5, the V gene TRBV7-9; D is ambiguous. Deletions cut 8 bases from V and 5 bases from J, with 12 bases between. The CDR3 is 12 amino acids. Germline CDR1 SEHNR, CDR2 FQNEAQ (reference sequence). The DNA of the CDR3 is TGTGCCAGCGCTACGACGGTGGAGACCCAGTACTTC. It is translated as CASATTVETQYF.

This chain joins TRBV5-1 and TRBJ1-2; no clear D. The V gene lost 1 base and the J gene lost 6 bases, with 10 bases spanning the gap. The germline V gene encodes CDR1 SGHRS and CDR2 YFSETQ. The CDR3 runs 13 residues. DNA of the CDR3: TGCGCCAGCAGCTTGTTTGACGAAGATGGCTACACCTTC. Its protein is CASSLFDEDGYTF.

This clone has only a few counts. The chain links TRBV4-1 to TRBJ1-1; possible D gene TRBD1, 5 bases. The V end was cut by 0 bases, the J end by 0 bases, with 14 bases between. Germline values: CDR1 MGHRA, CDR2 YSYEKL. This CDR3 is built from 17 residues. The CDR3 loop reads CASSQDPKQAVNTEAFF. In nucleotides, the CDR3 is TGCGCCAGCAGCCAAGATCCTAAACAGGCGGTGAACACTGAAGCTTTCTTT.

This chain uses TRBV27 with TRBJ2-7; 8 bases are shared with TRBD2. The trim removed 5 bases at V and 4 bases at J, leaving 4 bases unmatched. CDR1 and CDR2 from the germline V gene are MNHEY and SMNVEV (reference sequence). This CDR3 is built from 13 residues. The CDR3 DNA sequence: TGTGCCAGCAGTCGGACTAGCCGGTACGAGCAGTACTTC. Residues: CASSRTSRYEQYF.

The chain joins TRBV4-2 to TRBJ2-3; D remains unclear. V dropped 4 bases and J dropped 6 bases, with 20 bases sitting between them. This CDR3 region has 16 residues. Germline values: CDR1 LGHNA, CDR2 YNFKEQ. This CDR3 is CASSPQARRVMDTQYF. Here the CDR3 DNA reads TGTGCCAGCAGCCCTCAAGCGCGTAGAGTGATGGATACGCAGTATTTT.

The chain carries TRBV5-6 and TRBJ2-2, with 12 bases lining up with TRBD2. CDR3 length: 16 residues. Losses at the gene ends were 2 bases for V and 4 bases for J; bases not matched to a gene: 3. The germline V gene encodes CDR1 SGHDT and CDR2 YYEEEE. The CDR3 DNA reads TGTGCCAGCAGCTTAGAGGGACTAGCGGGCACCGGGGAGCTGTTTTTT. Residues: CASSLEGLAGTGELFF.

In nucleotides, the CDR3 is TGCGCCAGCAGCTCGGGACTATCCCAAGAGACCCAGTACTTC. This translates into CASSSGLSQETQYF. V is TRBV5-1 and J is TRBJ2-5; TRBD2 agrees at 7 bases. The V and J ends lost 3 bases and 1 base, in that order; junction bases with no gene match: 3. Germline CDR1 SGHRS, CDR2 YFSETQ. This CDR3 spans 14 amino acids. Combining the CDR3 with reference TRBV5-1 and TRBJ2-5 gives the whole variable domain KAGVTQTPRYLIKTRGQQVTLSCSPISGHRSVSWYQQTPGQGLQFLFEYFSETQRNKGNFPGRFSGRQFSNSRSEMNVSTLELGDSALYLCASSSGLSQETQYFGPGTRLLVL.

This clone was observed a handful of times. The rearrangement joins TRBV10-3 to TRBJ2-2; 7 bases agree with TRBD1. The CDR3 sequence is 15 residues long. Germline CDR1 and CDR2: ENHRY and SYGVKD. V trimming: 6 bases; J trimming: 4 bases; junction bases outside the gene matches: 8. In DNA form, the CDR3 reads TGTGCCATCAGAAACAGGGGCTTGGGCACCGGGGAGCTGTTTTTT. Translation gives CAIRNRGLGTGELFF.

The rearrangement uses TRBV4-2 and TRBJ2-7; the match to TRBD1 covers 10 bases. This CDR3 has 15 amino acids. The germline V gene encodes CDR1 LGHNA and CDR2 YNFKEQ. With V trimmed by 3 bases and J by 5 bases, 7 bases remained unmatched. CDR3 region: CASSQGQGSLNEQYF. CDR3 DNA sequence: TGTGCCAGCAGCCAGGGACAGGGGAGCCTGAACGAGCAGTACTTC.

The V gene is TRBV5-1, the J gene TRBJ1-3; TRBD1 matches at 7 bases. The V gene end was trimmed by 4 bases and the J gene end by 8 bases; junction bases not matched to a gene: 12. The CDR3 is 15 amino acids. Germline CDR1 and CDR2: SGHRS and YFSETQ. The CDR3 DNA follows: TGCGCCAGCAGCGTACAGGGGCTGGATGGGGACACCATATATTTT. It translates to CASSVQGLDGDTIYF.

CDR3 sequence reads: CASGGTGVHSQHF. DNA for the CDR3: TGTGCCAGCGGCGGGACAGGGGTTCACTCCCAGCATTTT. V and J are TRBV2 and TRBJ1-5; 10 nucleotides agree with TRBD1. The germline V gene has CDR1 SNHLY and CDR2 FYNNEI. The CDR3 extends over 13 amino acids. The junction had 9 bases not matched to a gene; V was cut back by 8 bases and J by 11 bases.